This T cell receptor beta chain stems from a study of cytomegalovirus exposure and HLA in healthy donors. Study-wide results and caveats: There were about 160 TCR beta chains listed as cytomegalovirus-associated.

With respect to this clone: Its antigen is unidentified.

The CDR3 spans 12 residues. Germline loops: CDR1 KGHSH, CDR2 LQKENI. Deletions cut 6 bases from V and 0 bases from J, with 3 bases between. Data came from immunoSEQ multiplex PCR; TCRdb stores just in-frame clones and leaves some out. The table has more than 95,000 clones, 85% to 90% seen once. Sample: PBMCs. The TCR sequence derives from a woman younger than 35 in good health and CMV-seronegative. The chain joins TRBV18 to TRBJ1-5; D not resolved. The CDR3 here is CASSLSNQPQHF. In DNA form, the CDR3 reads TGTGCCAGCTCCCTTAGCAATCAGCCCCAGCATTTT. Complete variable domain (other parts from reference TRBV18 and TRBJ1-5): NAGVMQNPRHLVRRRGQEARLRCSPMKGHSHVYWYRQLPEEGLKFMVYLQKENIIDESGMPKERFSAEFPKEGPSILRIQQVVRGDSAAYFCASSLSNQPQHFGDGTRLSIL.